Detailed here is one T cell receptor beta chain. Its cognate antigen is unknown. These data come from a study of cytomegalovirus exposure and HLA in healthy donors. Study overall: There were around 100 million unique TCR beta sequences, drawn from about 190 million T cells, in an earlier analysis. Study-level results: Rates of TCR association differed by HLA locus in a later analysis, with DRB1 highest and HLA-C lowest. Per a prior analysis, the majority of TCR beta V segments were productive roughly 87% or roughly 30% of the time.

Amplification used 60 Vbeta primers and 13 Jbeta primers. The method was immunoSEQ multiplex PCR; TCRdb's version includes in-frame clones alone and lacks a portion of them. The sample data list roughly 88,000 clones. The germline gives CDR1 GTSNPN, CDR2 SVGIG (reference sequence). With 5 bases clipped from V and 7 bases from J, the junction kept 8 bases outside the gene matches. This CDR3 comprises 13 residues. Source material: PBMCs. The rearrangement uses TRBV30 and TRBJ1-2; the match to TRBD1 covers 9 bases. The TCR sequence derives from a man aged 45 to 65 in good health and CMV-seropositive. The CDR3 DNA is TGTGCCTGGGGCCGGGACAGGGCTGGTGGCTACACCTTC. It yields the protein CAWGRDRAGGYTF.